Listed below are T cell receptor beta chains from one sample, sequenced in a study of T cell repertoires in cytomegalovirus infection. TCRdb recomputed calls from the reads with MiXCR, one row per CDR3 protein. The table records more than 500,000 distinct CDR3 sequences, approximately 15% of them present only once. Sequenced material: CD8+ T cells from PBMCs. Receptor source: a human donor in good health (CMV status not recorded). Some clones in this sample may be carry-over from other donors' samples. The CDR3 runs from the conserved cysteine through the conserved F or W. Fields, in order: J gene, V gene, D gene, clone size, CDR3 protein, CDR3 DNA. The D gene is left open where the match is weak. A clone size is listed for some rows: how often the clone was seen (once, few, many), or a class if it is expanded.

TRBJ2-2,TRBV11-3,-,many,CASSLQTNTFSDTGELFF,TGTGCCAGCAGCTTGCAAACCAACACCTTTTCCGACACCGGGGAGCTGTTTTTT
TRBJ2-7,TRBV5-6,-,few,CASSRDPLHQVSYEQYF,TGTGCCAGCAGCCGAGACCCCCTACATCAGGTTTCATACGAGCAGTACTTC
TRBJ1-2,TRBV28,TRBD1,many,CASRTGVGYYGYTF,TGTGCCAGCCGGACAGGGGTAGGGTACTATGGCTACACCTTC
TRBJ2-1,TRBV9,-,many,CASSVEGDLASYNEQFF,TGTGCCAGCAGCGTAGAGGGGGACTTGGCATCCTACAATGAGCAGTTCTTC
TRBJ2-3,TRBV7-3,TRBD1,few,CASKRTGGKSDTQYF,TGTGCCAGCAAACGTACAGGGGGCAAGTCAGATACGCAGTATTTT
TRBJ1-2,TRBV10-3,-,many,CAISAHEESSSYGYTF,TGTGCCATCAGTGCTCATGAAGAGTCTTCATCCTATGGCTACACCTTC
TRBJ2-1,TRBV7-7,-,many,CASSPEGLYNEQFF,TGTGCTAGCAGCCCTGAGGGACTTTACAATGAGCAGTTCTTC
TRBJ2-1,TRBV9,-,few,CASSVEDRYNEQFF,TGTGCCAGCAGCGTAGAGGACAGATACAATGAGCAGTTCTTC
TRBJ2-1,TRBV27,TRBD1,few,CASSFDRGIYNEQFF,TGTGCCAGCAGTTTCGACAGGGGGATCTACAATGAGCAGTTCTTC
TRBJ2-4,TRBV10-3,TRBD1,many,CAISESRGPALSIAKNIQYF,TGTGCCATCAGTGAGTCTAGGGGGCCGGCACTCTCTATAGCCAAAAACATTCAGTACTTC
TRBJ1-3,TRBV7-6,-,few,CASSKRIGDTIYF,TGTGCCAGCAGCAAGCGGATAGGTGACACCATATATTTT
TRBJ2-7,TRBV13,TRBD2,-,CASSLKGAGGSYEQYF,TGTGCCAGCAGCTTAAAAGGAGCGGGAGGTTCCTACGAGCAGTACTTC
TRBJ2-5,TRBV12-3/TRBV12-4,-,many,CASTSRAQETQYF,TGTGCCAGCACCTCAAGGGCGCAAGAGACCCAGTACTTC
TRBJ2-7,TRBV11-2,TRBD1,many,CASTVGTGSYEQYF,TGTGCCAGCACCGTCGGGACAGGGTCCTACGAGCAGTACTTC
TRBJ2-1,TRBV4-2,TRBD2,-,CASSQDRWEGNEQFF,TGTGCCAGCAGCCAAGATAGGTGGGAGGGGAATGAGCAGTTCTTC
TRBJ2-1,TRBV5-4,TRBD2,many,CASSLVAGGRNEQFF,TGTGCCAGCAGCTTGGTAGCGGGGGGGCGAAATGAGCAGTTCTTC
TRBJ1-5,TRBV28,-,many,CASSSGEGVTQPQHF,TGTGCCAGCAGTTCGGGGGAGGGTGTTACTCAACCCCAGCATTTT
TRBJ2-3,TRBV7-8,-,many,CASSLSPRHSTDTQYF,TGTGCCAGCAGCTTAAGCCCGAGACACAGCACAGATACGCAGTATTTT
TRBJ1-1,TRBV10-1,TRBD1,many,CASSEVDRGPMNTEAFF,TGCGCCAGCAGTGAGGTCGACAGGGGCCCCATGAACACTGAAGCTTTCTTT
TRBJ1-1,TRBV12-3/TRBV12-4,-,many,CASRGDTTEAFF,TGTGCCAGCAGGGGGGACACCACTGAAGCTTTCTTT
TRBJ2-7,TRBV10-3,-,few,CAISAGYEQYF,TGTGCCATCAGTGCGGGTTATGAGCAGTACTTC
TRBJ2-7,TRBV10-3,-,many,CAINGGGPSYEQYF,TGTGCCATCAACGGAGGGGGGCCCTCCTACGAGCAGTACTTC
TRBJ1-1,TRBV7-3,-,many,CASSLGGAANTEAFF,TGTGCCAGCAGCCTGGGGGGGGCGGCGAACACTGAAGCTTTCTTT
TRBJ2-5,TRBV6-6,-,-,CASSYSVSKRETQYF,TGTGCCAGCAGTTACTCGGTGTCCAAGCGGGAGACCCAGTACTTC
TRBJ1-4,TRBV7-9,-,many,CASRLSGPATNEKLFF,TGTGCCAGCAGACTTAGTGGGCCCGCAACTAATGAAAAACTGTTTTTT
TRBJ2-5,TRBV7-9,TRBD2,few,CASSSGRVGETQYF,TGTGCCAGCAGCTCCGGGAGGGTTGGGGAGACCCAGTACTTC
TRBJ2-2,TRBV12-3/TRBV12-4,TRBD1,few,CASSGAGRTGGTGELFF,TGTGCCAGCAGTGGGGCGGGGCGGACAGGGGGCACCGGGGAGCTGTTTTTT
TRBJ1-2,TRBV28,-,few,CASFPAWRGNYGYTF,TGTGCCAGCTTCCCAGCGTGGAGGGGGAACTATGGCTACACCTTC
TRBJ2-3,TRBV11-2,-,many,CASSGGLTDTQYF,TGTGCCAGCAGCGGGGGACTCACAGATACGCAGTATTTT
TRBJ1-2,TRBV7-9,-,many,CASSSGTPALDGYTF,TGTGCCAGCAGCTCTGGGACACCGGCTCTTGATGGCTACACCTTC
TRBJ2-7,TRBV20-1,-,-,CSARDRYRSYEQYF,TGCAGTGCTAGAGATCGATACAGATCCTACGAGCAGTACTTC
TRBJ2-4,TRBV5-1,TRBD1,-,CASSFGTGSKNIQYF,TGCGCCAGCAGCTTCGGGACAGGGAGTAAAAACATTCAGTACTTC
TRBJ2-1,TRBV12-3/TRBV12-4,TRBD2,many,CASSWAGGQGNEQFF,TGTGCCAGCAGTTGGGCGGGGGGGCAGGGGAATGAGCAGTTCTTC
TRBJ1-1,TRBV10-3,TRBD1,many,CAISQGDTEAFF,TGTGCCATTTCACAGGGGGACACTGAAGCTTTCTTT
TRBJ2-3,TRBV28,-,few,CASSLTLADTQYF,TGTGCCAGCAGCCTTACTCTTGCAGATACGCAGTATTTT
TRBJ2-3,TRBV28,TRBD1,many,CASSSSVPGQGARESPDTQYF,TGTGCCAGCAGTTCCAGCGTTCCGGGACAGGGGGCGCGGGAGAGCCCAGATACGCAGTATTTT
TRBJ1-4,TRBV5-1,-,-,CASSPNGEKLFF,TGCGCCAGCAGTCCCAACGGGGAAAAACTGTTTTTT
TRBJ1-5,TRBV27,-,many,CASSWGEDQPQHF,TGTGCCAGTTCATGGGGTGAGGATCAGCCCCAGCATTTT
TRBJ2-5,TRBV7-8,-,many,CASSLKRETQYF,TGTGCCAGCAGCTTAAAACGTGAGACCCAGTACTTC
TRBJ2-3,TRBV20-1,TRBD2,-,CSASSSGSTDTQYF,TGCAGTGCTAGTTCTAGCGGGAGTACAGATACGCAGTATTTT